This T cell receptor (beta chain) originates from a study of cytomegalovirus exposure and HLA in healthy donors. Study-level background: About 80 million unique TCRs, all from HLA-typed donors, were included in an early release of the data. Overall study results and limits: Sequencing likely produced, as an artifact, a cluster of highly shared sequence variants. Being indistinguishable, some V segments were excluded, TRBV6-2 and TRBV6-3 among them. In a later analysis, at a false discovery rate of 0.05, roughly 17,000 TCR beta sequences matched HLA alleles.

Regarding this clone: As yet, its antigen is unknown.

The CDR3 consists of 15 residues. V shed 0 bases and J 5 bases; nucleotides not matched to a gene: 2. Germline CDR1 and CDR2: SGHTS and YDEGEE. With 60 Vbeta and 13 Jbeta primers, the PCR was carried out. Sequenced by immunoSEQ multiplex PCR; TCRdb stores in-frame clones only, minus some. The sample holds fewer than 65,000 clones, approximately 76% seen once. The receptor was isolated from a man aged 45-65 years in good health and CMV-seronegative. J is TRBJ2-5 and V is TRBV5-8, with 12 bases aligning to TRBD2. Sequencing input: PBMCs. As DNA, the CDR3 is TGTGCCAGCAGCTTGGGGACTAGCGGGGCTGAGACCCAGTACTTC. Translation gives CASSLGTSGAETQYF.